The 27 T cell receptor beta chains below all came from one sample that was sequenced in a study of T cells in Graves' hyperthyroidism and ophthalmopathy (dated by TCRdb to about 2019). Library prep was done by multiplex PCR. The instrument was an Illumina HiSeq 2000. Amplification of TCR beta CDR3 regions was carried out from RNA transcripts. For the first round of RT-PCR on the TCR CDR3, the HTBI primer set was used together with the Qiagen OneStep RT-PCR kit. Using fastp trimming at Q25 and MiXCR clonotype assembly, TCRdb reanalyzed the public sequencing data and kept in-frame beta chains. Every distinct CDR3 protein forms one entry, paired with its most common genes and DNA. The table for this sample lists hundreds of thousands of distinct CDR3 sequences; roughly 20% of them were counted only once. The top ten clones comprise 50% to 75% of the sample. The sequencing input was blood. The receptors originated from a man aged 30-40 years with Graves' ophthalmopathy.

The genes are TRBV11-2 and TRBJ2-1; 12 bases fit TRBD1. With 3 bases clipped from V and 7 bases from J, the junction kept 4 bases outside the gene matches. CDR3 length: 15 amino acids. Germline CDR1 is SGHAT and CDR2 is FQNNGV. The CDR3 spells CASSLGQGAWNEQFF. The CDR3 DNA reads TGTGCCAGCAGCTTGGGACAGGGGGCGTGGAATGAGCAGTTCTTC.

This clonotype was picked up a small number of times. The J gene is TRBJ2-1, the V gene TRBV7-9; maybe TRBD2 (6 bases). CDR1 is SEHNR and CDR2 is FQNEAQ in the germline V gene (reference sequence). The CDR3 contains 15 residues. The germline V and J ends were trimmed by 0 bases and 9 bases, with 15 bases remaining between them. The CDR3, as DNA: TGTGCCAGCAGCTTAGCGGGGGGATGGGTCACTGAGCAGTTCTTC. This gives the protein CASSLAGGWVTEQFF.

The chain recombines TRBV29-1 with TRBJ2-1, with 15 bases aligning to TRBD2. The CDR3 sequence is 16 residues long. Unmatched junction bases numbered 10, after V lost 7 bases and J lost 6 bases. Germline lookup yields CDR1 SQVTM and CDR2 ANQGSEA. The CDR3 DNA is TGCAGCGCAAAGGGACTAGCGGGAGGTTGGGCCAATGAGCAGTTCTTC. The encoded protein is CSAKGLAGGWANEQFF.

CDR3 DNA sequence: TGTGCCAGCAGCTTGGGACAGGGGCGAGAGACCCAGTACTTC. It yields the protein CASSLGQGRETQYF. The gene calls are TRBV5-8 and TRBJ2-5; 8 bases agree with TRBD1. V was pared by 0 bases and J by 4 bases, with 2 bases of the junction left unmatched. The CDR3 is 14 amino acids. Germline V gene sequence: CDR1 SGHTS, CDR2 YDEGEE.

This clonotype occurred many times. V and J are TRBV3-1 and TRBJ2-7; D possibly matches TRBD1 or TRBD2 (5 bases each). Looked up from germline, CDR1 is LGHDT and CDR2 is YNNKEL (reference sequence). This CDR3 contains 14 residues. Trimming took 2 bases from V and 6 from J, leaving 14 bases between them. The CDR3 nucleotides read TGTGCCAGCAGCCAATCAGGGACCCGCGGCGAGCAGTACTTC. Protein: CASSQSGTRGEQYF.

There are a few counts of this clonotype. The chain joins TRBV3-1 to TRBJ1-6; 9 bases are shared with TRBD1. The germline gives CDR1 LGHDT, CDR2 YNNKEL (reference sequence). The CDR3 loop spans 15 amino acids. The V segment lost 1 base and the J segment 6 bases; nucleotides outside the gene matches: 1. CDR3 coding DNA: TGTGCCAGCAGCCAAGGGACAGGGGTTAATTCACCCCTCCACTTT. This codes for CASSQGTGVNSPLHF.

Many counts were recorded for this clonotype. The rearrangement uses TRBV13 and TRBJ2-5, with D possibly matching TRBD1 (7 bases). Germline assignment: CDR1 PRHDT and CDR2 FYEKMQ (reference sequence). The CDR3 has 15 amino acids. V dropped 5 bases and J dropped 3 bases, with 16 bases sitting between them. The CDR3 protein is CASSHGGTDKETQYF. CDR3 bases: TGTGCCAGCAGCCACGGCGGGACAGACAAAGAGACCCAGTACTTC.

J is TRBJ1-4 and V is TRBV30, with 7 bases fitting TRBD1. This CDR3 contains 14 residues. The ends lost 3 bases at V and 10 bases at J; junction bases unmatched: 11. Germline V gene lookup returns CDR1 GTSNPN and CDR2 SVGIG (reference sequence). The CDR3 region is CAWSADDRDGKLFF. CDR3 nucleotides: TGTGCCTGGAGCGCCGATGACAGGGACGGAAAACTGTTTTTT.

This clonotype was picked up a small number of times. The chain uses TRBV27 and TRBJ1-5; 8 bases fit TRBD1. V gave up 7 bases and J gave up 2 bases; unmatched junction bases: 7. The CDR3 consists of 15 residues. CDR1 and CDR2 from the germline V gene are MNHEY and SMNVEV (reference sequence). CDR3 DNA sequence: TGTGCCAGCACCCCGACAGGGGTAGGCAATCAGCCCCAGCATTTT. Translated, it gives CASTPTGVGNQPQHF.

Only a few counts were recorded for this clonotype. The CDR3 nucleotides are TGTGCCAGCAGCCTACGGAAGCTAGCGGGAGCCGGGGGCACAGATACGCAGTATTTT. Protein: CASSLRKLAGAGGTDTQYF. The rearrangement joins TRBV13 to TRBJ2-3; 10 positions agree with TRBD2. This CDR3 has 19 residues. The junction had 15 bases not matched to a gene; V was cut back by 5 bases and J by 1 base. Germline V gives CDR1 PRHDT, CDR2 FYEKMQ (reference sequence). The full variable domain, completed using reference TRBV13 and TRBJ2-3, is AAGVIQSPRHLIKEKRETATLKCYPIPRHDTVYWYQQGPGQDPQFLISFYEKMQSDKGSIPDRFSAQQFSDYHSELNMSSLELGDSALYFCASSLRKLAGAGGTDTQYFGPGTRLTVL.

V gene TRBV9 combines with J gene TRBJ2-1; tentatively, D is TRBD2 (6 bases). CDR3 length: 18 amino acids. Between the trimmed V and J ends, which lost 3 bases and 4 bases, there was a span of 23 bases. CDR1 and CDR2 from the germline V gene are SGDLS and YYNGEE. In DNA, the CDR3 is TGTGCCAGCAGCGAAACGCGTACTAGCTACCCTCGATACAATGAGCAGTTCTTC. Its protein product is CASSETRTSYPRYNEQFF. The full variable domain, with the rest looked up from reference TRBV9 and TRBJ2-1, is DSGVTQTPKHLITATGQRVTLRCSPRSGDLSVYWYQQSLDQGLQFLIQYYNGEERAKGNILERFSAQQFPDLHSELNLSSLELGDSALYFCASSETRTSYPRYNEQFFGPGTRLTVL.

The chain links TRBV6-1 to TRBJ2-7; D may be TRBD2 (6 bases). The CDR3 loop spans 14 amino acids. Germline V lookup: CDR1 MNHNS, CDR2 SASEGT. Trimming took off 5 bases at V and 7 bases at J, with 18 bases between the two ends. The CDR3 protein is CASSPDAGLREQYF. The CDR3 DNA reads TGTGCCAGCAGTCCCGATGCGGGGCTTAGGGAGCAGTACTTC.

The chain has TRBV30 and TRBJ1-1; 7 bases line up with TRBD1. The germline gives CDR1 GTSNPN, CDR2 SVGIG (reference sequence). J gave up 3 bases and V 1 base, and 2 bases lay outside the gene matches. The CDR3 covers 13 residues. The CDR3 reads CAWSGQGDTEAFF. In DNA, the CDR3 is TGTGCCTGGAGTGGGCAGGGGGACACTGAAGCTTTCTTT.

This clonotype was found many times. The CDR3 nucleotides read TGTGCCAGCTCACCACGGACAGGGGGCAATCAGCCCCAGCATTTT. Its translation is CASSPRTGGNQPQHF. V gene TRBV18 combines with J gene TRBJ1-5; 9 bases align to TRBD1. The CDR3 consists of 15 residues. V dropped 1 base and J dropped 2; count of bases not matched to a gene: 0. The germline V gene has CDR1 KGHSH and CDR2 LQKENI.

This clonotype came up many times. The J gene is TRBJ2-1, the V gene TRBV2, with 8 bases fitting TRBD2. Trimming took 8 bases from V and 6 from J; bases not matched to a gene: 12. Germline V gives CDR1 SNHLY, CDR2 FYNNEI. This CDR3 has 15 residues. CDR3 DNA sequence: TGTGCCAGCCCAACCGGGGGGGGCCTGGCCAATGAGCAGTTCTTC. It translates to CASPTGGGLANEQFF.

This clonotype was seen many times. The V call is TRBV5-1, the J call TRBJ2-1; 9 bases fit TRBD1. Germline CDR1 SGHRS, CDR2 YFSETQ. CDR3 length equals 15 residues. The junction had 6 bases not matched to a gene; V was cut back by 0 bases and J by 8 bases. The CDR3 DNA is TGCGCCAGCAGCTTGGATGGACAGGGGTTCGATGAGCAGTTCTTC. Protein: CASSLDGQGFDEQFF.

This clonotype was detected only once. This chain links TRBV6-2 or TRBV6-3 with TRBJ2-3; TRBD2 matches at 8 bases. V lost 4 bases and J lost 6; bases outside the gene matches: 6. Germline V lookup: CDR1 MNHEY, CDR2 SVGEGT. The CDR3 runs to 14 residues. The CDR3, as DNA: TGTGCCAGCAGTTCCAGGACTAGCTTGGATACGCAGTATTTT. This sequence encodes CASSSRTSLDTQYF.

This clonotype was seen a handful of times. The chain carries TRBV7-3 and TRBJ2-1, with 9 bases that match TRBD1. Germline assignment: CDR1 SGHTA and CDR2 FQGTGA. Trimming removed 5 bases from V and 9 bases from J; junction bases left unmatched: 8. This CDR3 has 14 amino acids. CDR3 sequence (DNA): TGTGCCAGCAGCGGGGACAGGGCGAGAGGTGAGCAGTTCTTC. It encodes CASSGDRARGEQFF.

This clonotype was picked up many times. This sequence joins TRBV18 and TRBJ2-1; 9 bases line up with TRBD2. The germline gives CDR1 KGHSH, CDR2 LQKENI. The CDR3 totals 14 residues. J gave up 8 bases and V 4 bases, and 6 bases lay outside the gene matches. In DNA form, the CDR3 reads TGTGCCAGCTCACTGCGGGAGGGCATCGATGAGCAGTTCTTC. This codes for CASSLREGIDEQFF.

A note on this clonotype: At one of its ends the junction is not consistent with the germline gene, which may arise from a read error. The DNA of the CDR3 is TGTGCCAGCACTTCTCAAGCGGGAGTCACTGGGGCCAACGCCCTGACTTTC. It yields the protein CASTSQAGVTGANALTF. The V gene is TRBV27, the J gene TRBJ2-6; TRBD2 matches at 8 bases. CDR3 length: 17 residues. Germline lookup yields CDR1 MNHEY and CDR2 SMNVEV (reference sequence).

This chain joins TRBV28 and TRBJ2-3; maybe TRBD2 (6 bases). Trimming removed 5 bases at V and 0 bases at J, with 9 bases between. CDR3 length: 14 amino acids. In germline, CDR1 is MDHEN, CDR2 SYDVKM. The CDR3 DNA follows: TGTGCCAGCAGTGCGGCGGGGAGCACAGATACGCAGTATTTT. Translation: CASSAAGSTDTQYF.

This clonotype has only a few counts. The chain has TRBV10-2 and TRBJ2-1; 10 bases fit TRBD2. V shed 6 bases and J 4 bases; nucleotides not matched to a gene: 6. Germline CDR1 is WSHSY and CDR2 is SAAADI. The CDR3 sequence is 15 residues long. The CDR3 DNA sequence: TGCGCCAGCAGACCTAGCGGGAGAGGTTACAATGAGCAGTTCTTC. This encodes CASRPSGRGYNEQFF.

This clonotype was picked up many times. V and J are TRBV20-1 and TRBJ2-7; maybe TRBD2 (6 bases). The CDR3 contains 14 residues. From germline, CDR1 is DFQATT and CDR2 SNEGSKA (reference sequence). V was shortened by 3 bases and J by 2 bases, with 14 bases between the two germline ends. The CDR3, as DNA: TGCAGTGCTAGCCCAAGCGGGTTTCCCTACGAGCAGTACTTC. This gives the protein CSASPSGFPYEQYF.

This chain links TRBV7-9 with TRBJ1-1; D is perhaps TRBD1 (6 bases). Trimming shortened V by 10 bases and J by 3 bases, and 12 bases separated the two germline ends. Germline CDR1 SEHNR, CDR2 FQNEAQ (reference sequence). The CDR3 length is 12 residues. The CDR3 here is CATLHRDTEAFF. CDR3 DNA sequence: TGTGCCACCCTCCACAGGGACACTGAAGCTTTCTTT.

This clonotype was observed a few times. The chain employs TRBV13 and TRBJ1-2, with D hard to call. CDR1 is PRHDT, CDR2 FYEKMQ, per germline (reference sequence). The ends were cut back, 3 bases at V and 6 bases at J, with 14 bases in the middle. The CDR3 spans 14 residues. The CDR3, as DNA: TGTGCCAGCAGCTTCGGGGAAAAAGTTGATGGCTACACCTTC. This translates into CASSFGEKVDGYTF.

In its sample, this clonotype was seen a few times. The V and J genes are TRBV10-3 and TRBJ2-7, with D perhaps TRBD2 (6 bases). Per germline, CDR1 ENHRY and CDR2 SYGVKD. Trimming stripped 4 bases from V and 2 bases from J, with 15 bases between. The CDR3 runs 15 residues. In nucleotides, the CDR3 is TGTGCCATCAGTGCCACCGGGACTCACGCCTACGAGCAGTACTTC. This sequence encodes CAISATGTHAYEQYF.

V is TRBV11-2 and J is TRBJ2-1, with D possibly being TRBD1 or TRBD2 (7 bases each). The CDR3 is 16 residues long. With 5 bases removed from V and 1 base from J, the gap between germline ends came to 15 bases. The germline CDR1 and CDR2 sequences are SGHAT and FQNNGV. This CDR3 is CASSPGGARSYNEQFF. The CDR3, as DNA: TGTGCCAGCAGCCCAGGGGGGGCGCGGTCCTACAATGAGCAGTTCTTC.